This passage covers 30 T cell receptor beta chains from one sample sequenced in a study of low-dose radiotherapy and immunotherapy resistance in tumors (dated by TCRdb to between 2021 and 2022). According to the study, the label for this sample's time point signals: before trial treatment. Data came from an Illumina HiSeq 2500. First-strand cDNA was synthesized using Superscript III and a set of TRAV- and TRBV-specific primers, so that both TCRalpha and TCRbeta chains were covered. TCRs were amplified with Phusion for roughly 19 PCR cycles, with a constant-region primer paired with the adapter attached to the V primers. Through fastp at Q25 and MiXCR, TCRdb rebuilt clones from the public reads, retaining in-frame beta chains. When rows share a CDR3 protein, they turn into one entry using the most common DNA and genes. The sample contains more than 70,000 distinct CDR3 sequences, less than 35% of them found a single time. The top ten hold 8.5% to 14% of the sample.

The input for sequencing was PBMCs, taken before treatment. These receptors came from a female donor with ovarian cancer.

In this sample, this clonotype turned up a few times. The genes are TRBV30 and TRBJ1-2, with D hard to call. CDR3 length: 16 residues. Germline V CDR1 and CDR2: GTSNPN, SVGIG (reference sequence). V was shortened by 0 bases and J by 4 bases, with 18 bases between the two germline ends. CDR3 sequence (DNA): TGTGCCTGGAGTGTCTCGTCTTTGCGGTCTAGCTATGGCTACACCTTC. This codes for CAWSVSSLRSSYGYTF. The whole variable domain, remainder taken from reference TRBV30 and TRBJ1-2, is SQTIHQWPATLVQPVGSPLSLECTVEGTSNPNLYWYRQAAGRGLQLLFYSVGIGQISSEVPQNLSASRPQDRQFILSSKKLLLSDSGFYLCAWSVSSLRSSYGYTFGSGTRLTVV.

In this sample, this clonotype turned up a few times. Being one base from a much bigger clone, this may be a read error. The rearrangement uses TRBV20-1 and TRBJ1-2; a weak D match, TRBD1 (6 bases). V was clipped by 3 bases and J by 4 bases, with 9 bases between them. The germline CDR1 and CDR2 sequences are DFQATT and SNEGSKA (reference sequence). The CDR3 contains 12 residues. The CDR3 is CSARGGAYGYTF. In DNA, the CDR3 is TGCAGTGCTAGGGGGGGGGCCTATGGCTACACCTTC.

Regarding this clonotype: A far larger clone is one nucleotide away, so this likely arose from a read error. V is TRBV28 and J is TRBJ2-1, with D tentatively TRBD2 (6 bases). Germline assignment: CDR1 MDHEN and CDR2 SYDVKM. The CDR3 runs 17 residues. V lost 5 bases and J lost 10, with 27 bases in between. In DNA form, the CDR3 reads TGTGCCAGCAGTCCACGCGGGGTAGCTAGCCTCTTCAACGAGCAGTTCTTC. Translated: CASSPRGVASLFNEQFF.

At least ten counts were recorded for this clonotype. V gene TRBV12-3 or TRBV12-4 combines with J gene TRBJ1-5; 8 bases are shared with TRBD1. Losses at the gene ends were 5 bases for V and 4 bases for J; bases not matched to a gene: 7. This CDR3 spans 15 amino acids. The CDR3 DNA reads TGTGCCAGCAGTCCCCAGGGGGCTGGGAATCAGCCCCAGCATTTT. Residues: CASSPQGAGNQPQHF.

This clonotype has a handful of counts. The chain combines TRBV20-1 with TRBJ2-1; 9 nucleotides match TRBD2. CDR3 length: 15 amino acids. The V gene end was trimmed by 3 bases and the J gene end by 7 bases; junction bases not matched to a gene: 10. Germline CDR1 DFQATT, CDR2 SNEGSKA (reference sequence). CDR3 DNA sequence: TGCAGTGCTAGTCCCGAGCGGGGGGCAAGGAATGAGCAGTTCTTC. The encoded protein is CSASPERGARNEQFF.

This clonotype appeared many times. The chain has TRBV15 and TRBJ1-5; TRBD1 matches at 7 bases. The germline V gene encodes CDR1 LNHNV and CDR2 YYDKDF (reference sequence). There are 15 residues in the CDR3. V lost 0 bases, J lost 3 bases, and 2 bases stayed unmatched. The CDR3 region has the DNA TGTGCCACCAGCAGAGATGGACAGGCCAATCAGCCCCAGCATTTT. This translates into CATSRDGQANQPQHF.

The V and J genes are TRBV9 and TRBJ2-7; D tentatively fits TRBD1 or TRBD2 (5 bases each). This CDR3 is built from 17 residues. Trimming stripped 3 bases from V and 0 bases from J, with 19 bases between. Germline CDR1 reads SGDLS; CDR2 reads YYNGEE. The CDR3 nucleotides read TGTGCCAGCAGCGCACGACCCGGGACCGAACTCTCCTACGAGCAGTACTTC. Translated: CASSARPGTELSYEQYF. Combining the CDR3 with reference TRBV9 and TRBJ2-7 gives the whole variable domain DSGVTQTPKHLITATGQRVTLRCSPRSGDLSVYWYQQSLDQGLQFLIQYYNGEERAKGNILERFSAQQFPDLHSELNLSSLELGDSALYFCASSARPGTELSYEQYFGPGTRLTVT.

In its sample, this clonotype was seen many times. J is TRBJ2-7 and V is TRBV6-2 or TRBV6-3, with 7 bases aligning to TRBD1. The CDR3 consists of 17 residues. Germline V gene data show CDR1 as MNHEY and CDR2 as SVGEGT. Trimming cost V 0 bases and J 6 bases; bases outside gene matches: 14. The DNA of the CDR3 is TGTGCCAGCAGTTACTCGAGGTGGGGACAGCAGACAGCCGAGCAGTACTTC. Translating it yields CASSYSRWGQQTAEQYF.

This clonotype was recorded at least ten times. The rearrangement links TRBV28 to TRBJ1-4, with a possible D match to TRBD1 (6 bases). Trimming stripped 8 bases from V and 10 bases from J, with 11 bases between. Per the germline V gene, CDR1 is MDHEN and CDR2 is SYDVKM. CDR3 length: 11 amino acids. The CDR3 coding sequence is TGTGCCAGCGCAGGGGTGGGAAAACTGTTTTTT. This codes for CASAGVGKLFF. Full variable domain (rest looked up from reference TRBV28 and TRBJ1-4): DVKVTQSSRYLVKRTGEKVFLECVQDMDHENMFWYRQDPGLGLRLIYFSYDVKMKEKGDIPEGYSVSREKKERFSLILESASTNQTSMYLCASAGVGKLFFGSGTQLSVL.

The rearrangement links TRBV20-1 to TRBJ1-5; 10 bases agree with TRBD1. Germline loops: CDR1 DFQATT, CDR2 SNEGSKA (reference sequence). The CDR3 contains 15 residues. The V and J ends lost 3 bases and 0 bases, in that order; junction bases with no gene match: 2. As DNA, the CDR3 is TGCAGTGCTAGTGGGACAGGGGATAGCAATCAGCCCCAGCATTTT. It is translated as CSASGTGDSNQPQHF.

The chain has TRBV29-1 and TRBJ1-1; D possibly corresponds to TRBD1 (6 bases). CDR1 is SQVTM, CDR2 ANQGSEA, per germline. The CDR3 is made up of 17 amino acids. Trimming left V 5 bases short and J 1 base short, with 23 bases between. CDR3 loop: CSVLRGSGGAGNTEAFF. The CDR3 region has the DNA TGCAGCGTTTTGAGAGGGTCGGGGGGCGCAGGGAACACTGAAGCTTTCTTT. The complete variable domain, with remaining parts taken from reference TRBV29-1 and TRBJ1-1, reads SAVISQKPSRDICQRGTSLTIQCQVDSQVTMMFWYRQQPGQSLTLIATANQGSEATYESGFVIDKFPISRPNLTFSTLTVSNMSPEDSSIYLCSVLRGSGGAGNTEAFFGQGTRLTVV.

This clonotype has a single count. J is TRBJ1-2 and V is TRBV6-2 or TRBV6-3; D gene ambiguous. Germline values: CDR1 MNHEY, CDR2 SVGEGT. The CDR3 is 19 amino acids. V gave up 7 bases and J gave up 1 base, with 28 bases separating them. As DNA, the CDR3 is TGTGCCAGCACCAGGATCGGAGAAGGCAACCGGAGCTTTAACTATGGCTACACCTTC. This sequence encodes CASTRIGEGNRSFNYGYTF.

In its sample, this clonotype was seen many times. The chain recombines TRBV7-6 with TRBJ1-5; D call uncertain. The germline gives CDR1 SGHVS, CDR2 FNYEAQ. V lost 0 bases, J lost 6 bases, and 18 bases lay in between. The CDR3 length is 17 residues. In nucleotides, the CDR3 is TGTGCCAGCAGCTTAGCGGCCGGGGTAACGGCCGGTCAGCCCCAGCATTTT. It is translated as CASSLAAGVTAGQPQHF.

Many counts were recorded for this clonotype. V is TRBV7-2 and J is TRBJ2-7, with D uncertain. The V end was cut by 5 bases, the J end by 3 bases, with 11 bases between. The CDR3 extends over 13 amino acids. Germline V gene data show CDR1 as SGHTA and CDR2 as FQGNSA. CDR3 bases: TGTGCCAGCAGCAAGTTCGACAACTACGAGCAGTACTTC. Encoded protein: CASSKFDNYEQYF.

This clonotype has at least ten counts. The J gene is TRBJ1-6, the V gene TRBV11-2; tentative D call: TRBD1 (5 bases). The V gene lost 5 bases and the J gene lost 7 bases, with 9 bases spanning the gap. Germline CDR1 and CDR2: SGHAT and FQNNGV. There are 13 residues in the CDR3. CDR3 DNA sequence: TGTGCCAGCAGCGGGACGGCAAATTCACCCCTCCACTTT. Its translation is CASSGTANSPLHF.

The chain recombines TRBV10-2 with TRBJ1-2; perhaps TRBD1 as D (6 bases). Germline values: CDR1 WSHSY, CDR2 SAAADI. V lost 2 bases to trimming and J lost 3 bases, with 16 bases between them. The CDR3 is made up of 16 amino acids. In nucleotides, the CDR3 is TGCGCCAGCAGTGAGCCGTCCCTACAGGGACACTATGGCTACACCTTC. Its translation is CASSEPSLQGHYGYTF.

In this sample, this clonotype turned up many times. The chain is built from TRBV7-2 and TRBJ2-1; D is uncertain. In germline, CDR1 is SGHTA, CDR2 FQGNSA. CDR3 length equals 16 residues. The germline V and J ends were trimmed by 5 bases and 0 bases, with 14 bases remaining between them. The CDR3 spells CASSESVGPSYNEQFF. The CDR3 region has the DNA TGTGCCAGCAGCGAAAGTGTAGGGCCCTCCTACAATGAGCAGTTCTTC.

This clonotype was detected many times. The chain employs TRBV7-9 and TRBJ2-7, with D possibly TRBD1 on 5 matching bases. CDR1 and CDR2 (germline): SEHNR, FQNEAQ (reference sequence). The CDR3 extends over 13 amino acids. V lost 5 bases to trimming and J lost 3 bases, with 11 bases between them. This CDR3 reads CASSPGDSYEQYF. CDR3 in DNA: TGTGCCAGCAGCCCCGGCGACAGCTACGAGCAGTACTTC.

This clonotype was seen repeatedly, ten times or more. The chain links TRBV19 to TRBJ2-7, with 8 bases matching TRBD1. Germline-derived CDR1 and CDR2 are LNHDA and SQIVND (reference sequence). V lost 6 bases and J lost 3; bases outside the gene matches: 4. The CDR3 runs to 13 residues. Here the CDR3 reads CASSIGQGYEQYF. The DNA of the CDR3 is TGTGCCAGTAGCATCGGACAGGGCTACGAGCAGTACTTC.

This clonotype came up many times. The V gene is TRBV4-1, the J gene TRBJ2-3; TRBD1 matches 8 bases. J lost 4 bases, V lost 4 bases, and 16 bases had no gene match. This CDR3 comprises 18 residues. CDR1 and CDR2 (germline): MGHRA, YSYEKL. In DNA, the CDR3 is TGCGCCAGCAGCCGCGAACGCCGGGCAGGGGGCCTTGCAGATACGCAGTATTTT. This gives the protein CASSRERRAGGLADTQYF.

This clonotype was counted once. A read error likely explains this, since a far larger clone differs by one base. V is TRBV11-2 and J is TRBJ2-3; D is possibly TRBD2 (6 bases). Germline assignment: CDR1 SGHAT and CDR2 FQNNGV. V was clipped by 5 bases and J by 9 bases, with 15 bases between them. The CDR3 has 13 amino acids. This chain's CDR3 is CASSPRRDSTQYF. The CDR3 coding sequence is TGTGCCAGCAGCCCCCGACGGGACTCCACGCAGTATTTT.

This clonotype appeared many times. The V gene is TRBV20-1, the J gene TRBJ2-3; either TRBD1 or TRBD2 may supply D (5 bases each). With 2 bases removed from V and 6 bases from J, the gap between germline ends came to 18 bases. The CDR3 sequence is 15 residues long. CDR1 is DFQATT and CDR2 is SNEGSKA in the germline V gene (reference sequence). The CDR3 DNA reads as TGCAGTGCTAGATTACCGGGACCGTCTAGCGATACGCAGTATTTT. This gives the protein CSARLPGPSSDTQYF.

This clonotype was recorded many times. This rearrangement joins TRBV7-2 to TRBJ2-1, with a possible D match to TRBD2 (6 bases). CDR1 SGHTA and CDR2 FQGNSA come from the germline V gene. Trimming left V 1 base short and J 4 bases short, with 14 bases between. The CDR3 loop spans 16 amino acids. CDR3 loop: CASSLGGWDSYNEQFF. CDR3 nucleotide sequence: TGTGCCAGCAGCTTAGGTGGCTGGGACTCTTACAATGAGCAGTTCTTC.

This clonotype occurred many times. The DNA of the CDR3 is TGTGCCAGCACTTGGGGGTGGCAGGGGGAAACTGAAGCTTTCTTT. It translates to CASTWGWQGETEAFF. The chain combines TRBV19 with TRBJ1-1, with 7 bases lining up with TRBD1. The trim removed 9 bases at V and 5 bases at J, leaving 15 bases unmatched. CDR3 size: 15 residues. Germline CDR1 LNHDA, CDR2 SQIVND (reference sequence).

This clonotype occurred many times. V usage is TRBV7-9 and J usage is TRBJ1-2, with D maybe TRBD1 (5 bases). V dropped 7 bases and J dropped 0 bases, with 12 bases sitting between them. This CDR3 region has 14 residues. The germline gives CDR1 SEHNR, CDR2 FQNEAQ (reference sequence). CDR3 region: CASTWRGANYGYTF. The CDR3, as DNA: TGTGCCAGCACCTGGAGGGGCGCTAACTATGGCTACACCTTC.

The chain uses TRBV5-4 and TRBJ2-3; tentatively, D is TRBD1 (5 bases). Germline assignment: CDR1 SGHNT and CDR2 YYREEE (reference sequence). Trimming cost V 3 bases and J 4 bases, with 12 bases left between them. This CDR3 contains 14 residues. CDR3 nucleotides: TGTGCCAGCAGCTCTGACAGTTCCCCAGATACGCAGTATTTT. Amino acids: CASSSDSSPDTQYF.

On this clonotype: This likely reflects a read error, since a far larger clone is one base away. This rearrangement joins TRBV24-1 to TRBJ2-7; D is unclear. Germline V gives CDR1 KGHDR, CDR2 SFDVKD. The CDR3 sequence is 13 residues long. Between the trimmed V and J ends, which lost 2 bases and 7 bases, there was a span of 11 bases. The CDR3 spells CATSDSHNPEQYF. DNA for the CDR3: TGTGCCACCAGTGATTCACATAACCCTGAGCAGTACTTC.

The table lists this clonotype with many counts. CDR3 bases: TGTGCCAGCAGTGTGGTACGGGCGAACACCGGGGAGCTGTTTTTT. This encodes CASSVVRANTGELFF. The chain recombines TRBV2 with TRBJ2-2; D ambiguous. The CDR3 runs 15 residues. Germline-derived CDR1 and CDR2 are SNHLY and FYNNEI. V shed 4 bases and J shed 0 bases, with 9 bases lying between them.

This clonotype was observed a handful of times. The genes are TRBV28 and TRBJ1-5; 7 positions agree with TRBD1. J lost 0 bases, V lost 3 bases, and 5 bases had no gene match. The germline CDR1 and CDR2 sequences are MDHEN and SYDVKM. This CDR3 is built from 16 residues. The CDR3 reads CASSFLGQSSNQPQHF. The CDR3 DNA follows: TGTGCCAGCAGTTTCCTGGGACAGAGTAGCAATCAGCCCCAGCATTTT.

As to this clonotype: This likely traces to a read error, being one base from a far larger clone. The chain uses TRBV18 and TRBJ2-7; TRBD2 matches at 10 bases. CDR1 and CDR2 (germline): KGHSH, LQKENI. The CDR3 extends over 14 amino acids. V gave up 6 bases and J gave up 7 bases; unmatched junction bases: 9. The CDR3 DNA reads TGTGCCAGCTCTACTAGCGGGACCTACAATGAGCAGTACTTC. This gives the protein CASSTSGTYNEQYF. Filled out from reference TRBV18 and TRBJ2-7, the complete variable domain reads NAGVMQNPRHLVRRRGQEARLRCSPMKGHSHVYWYRQLPEEGLKFMVYLQKENIIDESGMPKERFSAEFPKEGPSILRIQQVVRGDSAAYFCASSTSGTYNEQYFGPGTRLTVT.